This T cell receptor (beta chain) originates from a study of radiation and T cells in renal cell carcinoma. General study results and limits: In blood, top tumor clones expanded by 2 weeks, shrinking by 4.

Details on this clone: Its antigen remains unknown.

Time point denoted: blood 4 weeks post-SBRT, at nephrectomy. Sample treatment: 15 Gy SBRT to primary tumor, nephrectomy 4 weeks later. Profiling relied on immunoSEQ multiplex PCR, and the TCRdb table lists in-frame clones only, not all of them. The profile covers roughly 100,000 clones, with approximately 82% appearing a single time and approximately 7.8% taken by the ten largest. The sequences come from blood, collected from a patient whose treatment included radiotherapy and nephrectomy. The sequence was obtained from a man aged 60-69 years with renal cell carcinoma.

This chain's CDR3 is CAWGTGGSGNTIYF. In DNA form, the CDR3 reads TGTGCCTGGGGGACAGGGGGCTCTGGAAACACCATATATTTT. The rearrangement joins TRBV30 to TRBJ1-3, with 11 bases fitting TRBD1. CDR1 and CDR2 (germline): GTSNPN, SVGIG (reference sequence). J was trimmed by 0 bases and V by 5 bases; bases with no gene match: 0. The CDR3 length is 14 residues.